The 32 T cell receptor beta chains reported below all come from one sample, sequenced in a study of CD8 T cells in Susac syndrome. When the RNA was reverse transcribed, random hexamers were used with an input of roughly 0.5 to 1 ug. TCRdb fed the immunoSEQ multiplex PCR reads into MiXCR, producing one record per CDR3 protein. The sample consists of 150,000 to 250,000 distinct CDR3 sequences, 90% to 95% of them appearing once. The material sequenced was CD4+ T cells from PBMCs. The receptors originated from a human donor with multiple sclerosis.

This clonotype was observed once. The gene calls are TRBV7-3 and TRBJ2-1, with TRBD2 as a possible D gene (5 bases). There are 16 residues in the CDR3. Germline V CDR1 and CDR2: SGHTA, FQGTGA. The germline V and J ends were trimmed by 1 base and 4 bases, with 14 bases remaining between them. The CDR3 DNA reads as TGTGCCAGCAGCTTAAGTCCGGGGTCGGGGTACAATGAGCAGTTCTTC. It is translated as CASSLSPGSGYNEQFF. The full variable domain, completed using reference TRBV7-3 and TRBJ2-1, is GAGVSQTPSNKVTEKGKYVELRCDPISGHTALYWYRQSLGQGPEFLIYFQGTGAADDSGLPNDRFFAVRPEGSVSTLKIQRTERGDSAVYLCASSLSPGSGYNEQFFGPGTRLTVL.

The rearrangement joins TRBV5-1 to TRBJ2-6, with D hard to call. The CDR3 length is 16 residues. The V and J ends lost 4 bases and 0 bases respectively, with 11 bases between them. Germline V gene sequence: CDR1 SGHRS, CDR2 YFSETQ. The CDR3, as DNA: TGCGCCAGCAGCGCTACACTTAGCTCTGGGGCCAACGTCCTGACTTTC. Protein product: CASSATLSSGANVLTF.

DNA for the CDR3: TGCAGCCAAAATAGCGGGATCCCAGATACGCAGTATTTT. Its translation is CSQNSGIPDTQYF. V is TRBV20-1 and J is TRBJ2-3, with TRBD2 matching over 8 bases. Germline V gene lookup returns CDR1 DFQATT and CDR2 SNEGSKA (reference sequence). The CDR3 runs 13 residues.

The gene calls are TRBV18 and TRBJ2-7; 8 nucleotides line up with TRBD1. The V gene end was trimmed by 5 bases and the J gene end by 3 bases; junction bases not matched to a gene: 6. The CDR3 length is 14 residues. The germline V gene encodes CDR1 KGHSH and CDR2 LQKENI. CDR3 sequence reads: CASSADRVGYEQYF. The CDR3 DNA reads as TGTGCCAGCTCAGCGGACAGGGTGGGCTACGAGCAGTACTTC.

The chain employs TRBV29-1 and TRBJ2-3, with 10 nucleotides matching TRBD2. Losses at the gene ends were 7 bases for V and 5 bases for J; bases not matched to a gene: 6. Germline CDR1 and CDR2: SQVTM and ANQGSEA. This CDR3 spans 13 amino acids. CDR3 nucleotide sequence: TGCAGCGCCCTAGCGGGAGAGCGAGATACGCAGTATTTT. Its protein is CSALAGERDTQYF.

CDR3 sequence reads: CASSPRLEGANVLTF. The DNA of the CDR3 is TGTGCCAGCAGCCCTCGGTTAGAGGGGGCCAACGTCCTGACTTTC. The chain is built from TRBV5-8 and TRBJ2-6; D remains ambiguous. Germline CDR1 SGHTS, CDR2 YDEGEE. The CDR3 has 15 amino acids. Between the trimmed V and J ends, which lost 4 bases and 4 bases, there was a span of 12 bases.

The chain couples TRBV5-1 to TRBJ1-2, with 8 bases lining up with TRBD1. This CDR3 is 14 amino acids long. Per germline, CDR1 SGHRS and CDR2 YFSETQ. After removal of 4 bases from V and 8 bases from J, the junction contained 10 bases not matched to a gene. CDR3 bases: TGCGCCAGCAGCCCGACGGACAGGGTTGGGGGCTACACCTTC. This encodes CASSPTDRVGGYTF.

The chain uses TRBV7-3 and TRBJ2-3, with D hard to call. There are 13 residues in the CDR3. The germline V gene has CDR1 SGHTA and CDR2 FQGTGA. V was clipped by 0 bases and J by 5 bases, with 6 bases between them. In DNA, the CDR3 is TGTGCCAGCAGCTTAACCCGGCAAGATACGCAGTATTTT. Protein product: CASSLTRQDTQYF.

The chain carries TRBV12-5 and TRBJ2-2, with D perhaps matching TRBD2 (5 bases). This CDR3 comprises 15 residues. Deletions cut 4 bases from V and 1 base from J, with 10 bases between. Looked up from germline, CDR1 is LGHNT and CDR2 is FRNRAP. The CDR3 DNA follows: TGTGCTAGTGGTTCCCATCGGGGGAACACCGGGGAGCTGTTTTTT. Its translation is CASGSHRGNTGELFF.

The rearrangement links TRBV5-1 to TRBJ2-5; no definite D call. The CDR3 runs 12 residues. Trimming removed 0 bases at V and 3 bases at J, with 3 bases between. Per the germline V gene, CDR1 is SGHRS and CDR2 is YFSETQ. Here the CDR3 DNA reads TGCGCCAGCAGCTTGGATGAAGAGACCCAGTACTTC. Its protein product is CASSLDEETQYF.

This chain uses TRBV11-2 with TRBJ1-4, with 9 bases fitting TRBD1. Unmatched junction bases numbered 10, after V lost 6 bases and J lost 5 bases. The CDR3 is 16 residues long. Germline CDR1 SGHAT, CDR2 FQNNGV. The CDR3 is CASSFRSGTGNEKLFF. DNA for the CDR3: TGTGCCAGCAGTTTCCGCTCCGGGACAGGGAATGAAAAACTGTTTTTT.

The V gene is TRBV5-4, the J gene TRBJ2-3; D might be TRBD2 (6 bases). Germline V gene lookup returns CDR1 SGHNT and CDR2 YYREEE (reference sequence). With 3 bases removed from V and 5 bases from J, the gap between germline ends came to 13 bases. This CDR3 has 14 residues. The CDR3 sequence: CASSSSVGGDTQYF. The CDR3 DNA is TGTGCCAGCAGCTCTTCCGTCGGGGGAGATACGCAGTATTTT.

This chain joins TRBV18 and TRBJ2-7; 8 bases agree with TRBD1. The V gene's germline CDR1 is KGHSH and CDR2 LQKENI. The CDR3 runs to 15 residues. Trimming cost V 2 bases and J 5 bases; bases outside gene matches: 8. As DNA, the CDR3 is TGTGCCAGCTCACCAAGTCAGGGGGCGCGAGACGAGCAGTACTTC. As protein: CASSPSQGARDEQYF.

This chain links TRBV20-1 with TRBJ2-1; perhaps TRBD1 as D (5 bases). V was pared by 5 bases and J by 2 bases, with 10 bases between. The CDR3 covers 13 residues. CDR1 is DFQATT, CDR2 SNEGSKA, per germline (reference sequence). The CDR3, as DNA: TGCAGTGCTTCAGGGCTAGCCTACAATGAGCAGTTCTTC. The encoded protein is CSASGLAYNEQFF.

The chain combines TRBV29-1 with TRBJ2-1; 7 nucleotides agree with TRBD1. The CDR3 has 16 amino acids. From germline, CDR1 is SQVTM and CDR2 ANQGSEA. The V segment lost 5 bases and the J segment 0 bases; nucleotides outside the gene matches: 10. This chain's CDR3 is CSVKGFGQASYNEQFF. CDR3 nucleotide sequence: TGCAGCGTTAAAGGTTTTGGACAGGCCTCCTACAATGAGCAGTTCTTC.

The chain employs TRBV7-9 and TRBJ1-2; TRBD1 is a possible D gene (5 bases). There are 12 residues in the CDR3. The V gene lost 4 bases and the J gene lost 6 bases, with 9 bases spanning the gap. The germline V gene encodes CDR1 SEHNR and CDR2 FQNEAQ (reference sequence). As DNA, the CDR3 is TGTGCCAGCAGCTCATGGGACGATGGCTACACCTTC. Translated, it gives CASSSWDDGYTF.

The rearrangement joins TRBV20-1 to TRBJ2-1, with a weak D call TRBD1 (6 bases). Germline CDR1 DFQATT, CDR2 SNEGSKA (reference sequence). V lost 4 bases to trimming and J lost 10 bases, with 14 bases between them. The CDR3 loop spans 12 amino acids. CDR3 sequence (DNA): TGCAGTGCTATGGGACAAGGAATGGAGCAGTTCTTC. Amino acid sequence: CSAMGQGMEQFF.

The chain combines TRBV9 with TRBJ2-1; maybe TRBD1 (5 bases). V was shortened by 0 bases and J by 0 bases, with 10 bases between the two germline ends. CDR1 and CDR2 (germline): SGDLS, YYNGEE. The CDR3 has 16 residues. CDR3 sequence: CASSVEGRGSYNEQFF. In nucleotides, the CDR3 is TGTGCCAGCAGCGTAGAGGGGCGCGGCTCCTACAATGAGCAGTTCTTC.

The V gene is TRBV3-1, the J gene TRBJ2-1, with D possibly TRBD2 on 6 matching bases. The CDR3 contains 15 residues. Germline CDR1 LGHDT, CDR2 YNNKEL (reference sequence). Trimming took off 7 bases at V and 4 bases at J, with 17 bases between the two ends. The CDR3 bases are TGTGCCAGCATCCGTGGCGGAGGGGCTTACAATGAGCAGTTCTTC. It is translated as CASIRGGGAYNEQFF.

The chain carries TRBV24-1 and TRBJ2-1; no clear D. CDR1 is KGHDR and CDR2 is SFDVKD in the germline V gene. CDR3 length: 13 residues. The V and J ends lost 3 bases and 9 bases respectively, with 11 bases between them. CDR3 protein: CATSDLFRPEQFF. The CDR3, as DNA: TGTGCCACCAGTGATCTATTCCGACCTGAGCAGTTCTTC.

This chain uses TRBV7-3 with TRBJ2-3; a weak D match, TRBD2 (5 bases). The germline CDR1 and CDR2 sequences are SGHTA and FQGTGA. Trimming shortened V by 4 bases and J by 10 bases, and 18 bases separated the two germline ends. The CDR3 runs to 14 residues. CDR3 bases: TGTGCCAGCAGCTCAGCCCACGGGGAGAGGGCGCAGTATTTT. As protein: CASSSAHGERAQYF.

V is TRBV20-1 and J is TRBJ1-1, with D perhaps matching TRBD1 (6 bases). Germline V CDR1 and CDR2: DFQATT, SNEGSKA (reference sequence). Trimming cost V 6 bases and J 5 bases, with 16 bases left between them. This CDR3 is 13 amino acids long. The CDR3 region has the DNA TGCAGTGCCTACACAGGGATGGGGACTGAAGCTTTCTTT. As protein: CSAYTGMGTEAFF.

The chain uses TRBV6-1 and TRBJ2-1; 8 bases agree with TRBD2. J was trimmed by 2 bases and V by 3 bases; bases with no gene match: 6. The length of the CDR3 is 16 residues. Germline V gene sequence: CDR1 MNHNS, CDR2 SASEGT. The CDR3 nucleotides are TGTGCCAGCAGTGACGCGGGGGGAGGCCCCTACAATGAGCAGTTCTTC. Translation gives CASSDAGGGPYNEQFF.

The chain has TRBV12-3 or TRBV12-4 and TRBJ1-5; D is unresolved. V was clipped by 3 bases and J by 9 bases, with 21 bases between them. CDR3 length: 16 amino acids. The CDR3 reads CASSLGRTGMARPQHF. CDR3 bases: TGTGCCAGCAGTTTGGGAAGGACCGGGATGGCCCGGCCCCAGCATTTT.

V gene TRBV18 combines with J gene TRBJ1-5; D uncertain. Germline CDR1 is KGHSH and CDR2 is LQKENI. The V end was cut by 2 bases, the J end by 0 bases, with 8 bases between. The CDR3 is 15 residues long. The CDR3 sequence is CASSPMDGSNQPQHF. Here the CDR3 DNA reads TGTGCCAGCTCACCAATGGACGGTAGCAATCAGCCCCAGCATTTT.

The J gene is TRBJ2-7, the V gene TRBV29-1; TRBD1 agrees at 8 bases. V lost 4 bases and J lost 6; bases outside the gene matches: 11. CDR1 is SQVTM and CDR2 is ANQGSEA in the germline V gene. This CDR3 has 14 residues. The DNA of the CDR3 is TGCAGCGTTGCCCCGGACAGGGCTTCTCTCGAGCAGTACTTC. It codes for CSVAPDRASLEQYF.

The chain is built from TRBV24-1 and TRBJ2-5, with 9 nucleotides matching TRBD1. The CDR3 runs to 15 residues. Germline assignment: CDR1 KGHDR and CDR2 SFDVKD. The V segment lost 4 bases and the J segment 4 bases; nucleotides outside the gene matches: 6. The CDR3 reads CATSEQGQGLETQYF. The CDR3 coding sequence is TGTGCCACCAGTGAGCAAGGACAGGGGCTAGAGACCCAGTACTTC.

The V gene is TRBV30, the J gene TRBJ1-2, with D hard to call. V shed 5 bases and J shed 4 bases, with 11 bases lying between them. Germline values: CDR1 GTSNPN, CDR2 SVGIG (reference sequence). The CDR3 has 12 residues. As DNA, the CDR3 is TGTGCCTGGGCAGCGGATCTCTATGGCTACACCTTC. It yields the protein CAWAADLYGYTF.

V and J are TRBV7-9 and TRBJ1-2; 8 bases align to TRBD1. Germline V gives CDR1 SEHNR, CDR2 FQNEAQ (reference sequence). The V and J ends lost 5 bases and 7 bases, in that order; junction bases with no gene match: 9. This CDR3 has 14 residues. The CDR3 DNA reads TGTGCCAGCAGCCTAGGACAGGGAGATGGTGGCTACACCTTC. Protein: CASSLGQGDGGYTF.

This chain connects TRBV11-2 to TRBJ1-2; the match to TRBD1 covers 8 bases. The junction had 4 bases not matched to a gene; V was cut back by 5 bases and J by 2 bases. Germline lookup yields CDR1 SGHAT and CDR2 FQNNGV. The CDR3 contains 14 residues. This CDR3 reads CASSPRTGNYGYTF. For the CDR3, the DNA is TGTGCCAGCAGCCCCCGGACAGGGAACTATGGCTACACCTTC.

The V gene is TRBV2, the J gene TRBJ2-3, with unresolved D. From germline, CDR1 is SNHLY and CDR2 FYNNEI. The CDR3 extends over 16 amino acids. Trimming removed 0 bases from V and 4 bases from J, with 14 bases in between. The CDR3 bases are TGTGCCAGCAGTGAAGCTCGCCTAGATGATTCAGATACGCAGTATTTT. It specifies CASSEARLDDSDTQYF. The full variable domain, its missing parts supplied by reference TRBV2 and TRBJ2-3, is EPEVTQTPSHQVTQMGQEVILRCVPISNHLYFYWYRQILGQKVEFLVSFYNNEISEKSEIFDDQFSVERPDGSNFTLKIRSTKLEDSAMYFCASSEARLDDSDTQYFGPGTRLTVL.

The rearrangement joins TRBV7-8 to TRBJ1-1; no definite D call. CDR1 and CDR2 from the germline V gene are SGHVS and FQNEAQ. This CDR3 has 14 residues. V was pared by 6 bases and J by 4 bases, with 15 bases between. CDR3 region: CASSSIAPGTEAFF. The CDR3 DNA is TGTGCCAGCAGTTCCATCGCTCCGGGCACTGAAGCTTTCTTT.